This section outlines one T cell receptor beta chain sequence together with its context. Under the authors' procedure: Cell counts per sample came from amplifying reference gene primers. Assay used: immunoSEQ multiplex PCR; TCRdb lists only in-frame clones, some missing. Clone size and V and J calls were adopted from that table, with D and trimming inferred from the DNA. The sample has 400,000 to 450,000 clones, 86% seen once. This entry belongs to a study of blood T cell repertoires in COVID-19. About the research overall: Acute and convalescent COVID-19 samples came from the United States, Italy and Spain.

This CDR3 comprises 14 residues. Deletions cut 7 bases from V and 1 base from J, with 14 bases between. The sequence derives from a woman aged 25 to 39 with active or convalescent COVID-19. The sequenced sample consisted of peripheral blood. The J gene is TRBJ2-7, the V gene TRBV6-7, with D perhaps TRBD1 (5 bases). TRBV6-7 belongs to the ORF category, with a function that is uncertain. This CDR3 is CASTWGERSYEQYF. In DNA, the CDR3 is TGTGCCAGCACCTGGGGCGAGCGATCCTACGAGCAGTACTTC.